These T cell receptor beta chains were read from a single sample in a study of blood T cell repertoires in COVID-19. The table came from immunoSEQ multiplex PCR; TCRdb's copy has only in-frame clones and leaves some out. The data contain 85,000 to 120,000 clones, about 82% of them seen just once; the ten biggest clones take up under 8%. Sequencing was performed on peripheral blood. Receptors originate from a man older than 75 with COVID-19, enrolled during active disease. The CDR3 runs from the conserved cysteine through the conserved F or W.

V	CDR3
TRBV11-1	CASSLRGGQNNGYTF
TRBV5-1	CASSLVGGEQYF
TRBV7-6	CASSPSGTSGVTEQYF
TRBV28	CASSLVPGGETQYF
TRBV4-1	CASSQGWLAPSTDTQYF
TRBV28	CASSLGTGFNQPQHF
TRBV28	CASSPVVAGGGETQYF
TRBV5-1	CASSPDYSSYNSPLHF
TRBV20-1	CSNSGGSKIYEQYF
TRBV9	CASTQLAGEGIQYF
TRBV13	CASSPDNSPYGYTF
TRBV7-9	CASSPYPGKWETQYF
TRBV18	CASSTGRGDGNTIYF
TRBV3-1/TRBV3-2	CASSPLRTGTKYGYTF
TRBV5-1	CASSPTGVGSPLHF
TRBV20-1	CSASGLAGTYNEQFF
TRBV6-1	CASSVRGVSSKETQYF
TRBV28	CASSLSDSNYGYTF
TRBV18	CASSPPWTGRENQPQHF
TRBV28	CASRGEGNTEAFF
TRBV9	CASSPRAGSYEQYF
TRBV28	CASSLAGDLAGNTIYF
TRBV10-3	CAISARGGNYNEQFF
TRBV19	CARESWLASCTGELFF
TRBV18	CASSSTSESINEQFF
TRBV5-1	CASSPGQGSDTQYF
TRBV11-2	CASSPGQGSAFF
TRBV18	CASSPLTGVNTEAFF
TRBV28	CASSLPTSGRSYEQYF
TRBV28	CASSVLLAGAYEQYF